What follows describes a single T cell receptor (beta chain). TCRdb independently ran MiXCR on the RT-PCR reads; one entry per CDR3 protein. The data show 500,000 to 550,000 distinct CDR3 sequences, with less than 8% seen just once and 10% to 15% held by the top ten. The sample belongs to a study of response to subunit inactivated influenza vaccine. This TCR came from a man aged 50 to 69 who received an inactivated influenza vaccine. The sequencing here drew on PBMCs from blood, taken about 23 months after vaccination.

CDR3 protein: CASSFLRLNGELFF. CDR3 nucleotides: TGTGCCAGCAGTTTCCTCCGACTGAACGGGGAGCTGTTTTTT. This chain uses TRBV6-5 with TRBJ2-2; no reliable D call. The ends were cut back, 4 bases at V and 7 bases at J, with 13 bases in the middle. The V gene's germline CDR1 is MNHEY and CDR2 SVGAGI. CDR3 length: 14 residues.